In this sample, the clone carrying this T cell receptor (beta chain) turned up many times. Its antigen is not identified. Germline values: CDR1 KGHSH, CDR2 LQKENI. The CDR3 has 13 amino acids. V shed 2 bases and J shed 5 bases, with 7 bases lying between them. This sample is drawn from a study of early T cells in non-severe SARS-CoV-2 infection. Study as a whole: The chains were unpaired, and the sequenced material was bulk RNA from unsorted whole blood.

Tagging with unique molecular identifiers was applied to individual cDNA molecules. TCRdb processed the 5' RACE reads anew with MiXCR; each CDR3 protein has one entry. This repertoire shows tens of thousands of distinct CDR3 sequences, 10% to 15% found once; its top ten account for around 4.2%. General study results and limits: Private and CD4 specificities were missed by VDJdb matching, which favored anti-spike CD8 responses.

The source is an adult who was a healthcare worker with PCR-confirmed SARS-CoV-2 infection or an uninfected control (not recorded which). The V call is TRBV18, the J call TRBJ1-5, with unresolved D. Sequences were obtained from whole blood. CDR3 sequence (DNA): TGTGCCAGCTCACCAGGGGTGGATCAGCCCCAGCATTTT. It yields the protein CASSPGVDQPQHF.